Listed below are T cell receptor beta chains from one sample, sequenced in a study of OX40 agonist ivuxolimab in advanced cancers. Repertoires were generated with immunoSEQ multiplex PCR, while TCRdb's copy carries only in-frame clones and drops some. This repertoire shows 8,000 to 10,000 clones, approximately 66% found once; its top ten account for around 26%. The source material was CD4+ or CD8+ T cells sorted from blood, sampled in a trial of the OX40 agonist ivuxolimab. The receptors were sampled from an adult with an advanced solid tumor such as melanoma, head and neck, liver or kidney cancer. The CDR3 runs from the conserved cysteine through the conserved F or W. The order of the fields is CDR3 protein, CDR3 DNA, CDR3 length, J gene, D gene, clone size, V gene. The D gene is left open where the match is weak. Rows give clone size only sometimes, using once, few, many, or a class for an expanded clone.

CDR3 protein: CASSQPHGADTEAFF
CDR3 DNA: TGCGCCAGCAGTCAACCCCATGGGGCGGACACTGAAGCTTTCTTT
CDR3 length: 15
J gene: TRBJ1-1
D gene: .
clone size: .
V gene: TRBV23-1

CDR3 protein: CATSLDRGPGGYTF
CDR3 DNA: TGTGCCACCAGCCTGGACAGGGGGCCAGGTGGCTACACCTTC
CDR3 length: 14
J gene: TRBJ1-2
D gene: TRBD1
clone size: .
V gene: TRBV15

CDR3 protein: CASSRGSVNTEAFF
CDR3 DNA: TGTGCCAGCAGTCGGGGCAGCGTTAACACTGAAGCTTTCTTT
CDR3 length: 14
J gene: TRBJ1-1
D gene: .
clone size: few
V gene: TRBV27

CDR3 protein: CASSDSSGGTDTQYF
CDR3 DNA: TGTGCCAGCAGTGACTCTAGCGGGGGCACAGATACGCAGTATTTT
CDR3 length: 15
J gene: TRBJ2-3
D gene: TRBD2
clone size: medium-sized
V gene: TRBV6-4

CDR3 protein: CAWFPNRANYGYTF
CDR3 DNA: TGTGCCTGGTTCCCCAACAGGGCAAACTATGGCTACACCTTC
CDR3 length: 14
J gene: TRBJ1-2
D gene: .
clone size: .
V gene: TRBV30

CDR3 protein: CASSVASGTYNEQFF
CDR3 DNA: TGTGCCAGCAGCGTAGCTTCGGGGACCTACAATGAGCAGTTCTTC
CDR3 length: 15
J gene: TRBJ2-1
D gene: .
clone size: .
V gene: TRBV9

CDR3 protein: CASSSQGGNEAFF
CDR3 DNA: TGTGCCAGCAGTTCCCAAGGCGGGAATGAAGCTTTCTTT
CDR3 length: 13
J gene: TRBJ1-1
D gene: .
clone size: .
V gene: TRBV6-5

CDR3 protein: CASSLGTGSYGYTF
CDR3 DNA: TGTGCCAGCAGCTTAGGGACAGGGAGCTATGGCTACACCTTC
CDR3 length: 14
J gene: TRBJ1-2
D gene: TRBD1
clone size: .
V gene: TRBV13

CDR3 protein: CASSLVGQGQETQYF
CDR3 DNA: TGTGCCAGCAGCTTGGTTGGGCAGGGGCAAGAGACCCAGTACTTC
CDR3 length: 15
J gene: TRBJ2-5
D gene: .
clone size: .
V gene: TRBV5-6

CDR3 protein: CASSEQGEGQETQYF
CDR3 DNA: TGTGCCAGCAGTGAACAGGGGGAGGGCCAAGAGACCCAGTACTTC
CDR3 length: 15
J gene: TRBJ2-5
D gene: .
clone size: .
V gene: TRBV6-1

CDR3 protein: CASTTGTSGRVGEQYF
CDR3 DNA: TGCGCCAGCACCACAGGGACTAGCGGGAGGGTCGGCGAGCAGTACTTC
CDR3 length: 16
J gene: TRBJ2-7
D gene: TRBD2
clone size: .
V gene: TRBV5-1

CDR3 protein: CASSIGGNNEQFF
CDR3 DNA: TGTGCCAGTAGTATAGGCGGGAACAATGAGCAGTTCTTC
CDR3 length: 13
J gene: TRBJ2-1
D gene: .
clone size: .
V gene: TRBV19

CDR3 protein: CASSGGGPEAQHF
CDR3 DNA: TGTGCCAGCAGCGGAGGGGGCCCCGAGGCCCAGCATTTT
CDR3 length: 13
J gene: TRBJ1-5
D gene: TRBD1
clone size: once
V gene: TRBV9

CDR3 protein: CAWSVGSDTQYF
CDR3 DNA: TGTGCCTGGAGTGTAGGCTCAGATACGCAGTATTTT
CDR3 length: 12
J gene: TRBJ2-3
D gene: .
clone size: .
V gene: TRBV30

CDR3 protein: CASSMGLAGDSYNEQFF
CDR3 DNA: TGCGCCAGCAGCATGGGACTAGCGGGAGATTCCTACAATGAGCAGTTCTTC
CDR3 length: 17
J gene: TRBJ2-1
D gene: TRBD2
clone size: .
V gene: TRBV5-1

CDR3 protein: CASSQYGGDTQYF
CDR3 DNA: TGCGCCAGCAGCCAATACGGGGGAGATACGCAGTATTTT
CDR3 length: 13
J gene: TRBJ2-3
D gene: .
clone size: .
V gene: TRBV4-3

CDR3 protein: CASSSGTGWQQFF
CDR3 DNA: TGTGCCAGCAGTTCAGGGACAGGGTGGCAGCAGTTCTTC
CDR3 length: 13
J gene: TRBJ2-1
D gene: TRBD1
clone size: .
V gene: TRBV6-5

CDR3 protein: CASSQSSGFYNEQFF
CDR3 DNA: TGCGCCAGCAGCCAGTCTAGCGGATTCTACAATGAGCAGTTCTTC
CDR3 length: 15
J gene: TRBJ2-1
D gene: TRBD2
clone size: few
V gene: TRBV4-1

CDR3 protein: CASRHRGDSNQPQHF
CDR3 DNA: TGTGCCAGCAGACACAGGGGGGATAGCAATCAGCCCCAGCATTTT
CDR3 length: 15
J gene: TRBJ1-5
D gene: TRBD1
clone size: .
V gene: TRBV27

CDR3 protein: CASSLDAPYEQYF
CDR3 DNA: TGTGCCAGCAGCTTGGACGCCCCCTACGAGCAGTACTTC
CDR3 length: 13
J gene: TRBJ2-7
D gene: .
clone size: medium-sized
V gene: TRBV5-6

CDR3 protein: CASSTPADRVVAGANVLTF
CDR3 DNA: TGTGCCAGCAGTACTCCGGCGGACAGGGTTGTGGCTGGGGCCAACGTCCTGACTTTC
CDR3 length: 19
J gene: TRBJ2-6
D gene: TRBD1
clone size: few
V gene: TRBV7-3

CDR3 protein: CASSLGGGAQDEQFF
CDR3 DNA: TGCGCCAGCAGCTTGGGGGGGGGCGCACAGGATGAGCAGTTCTTC
CDR3 length: 15
J gene: TRBJ2-1
D gene: .
clone size: .
V gene: TRBV5-1

CDR3 protein: CAWVLDRGPPEQFF
CDR3 DNA: TGTGCCTGGGTCCTGGACAGGGGCCCTCCTGAGCAGTTCTTC
CDR3 length: 14
J gene: TRBJ2-1
D gene: TRBD1
clone size: .
V gene: TRBV30

CDR3 protein: CASSLGAGGGTDTQYF
CDR3 DNA: TGTGCCAGCAGCTTAGGGGCCGGGGGCGGCACAGATACGCAGTATTTT
CDR3 length: 16
J gene: TRBJ2-3
D gene: .
clone size: .
V gene: TRBV11-3

CDR3 protein: CASRSQGGVESSEKLFF
CDR3 DNA: TGTGCCAGCAGATCACAGGGTGGGGTGGAGTCGTCGGAAAAACTGTTTTTT
CDR3 length: 17
J gene: TRBJ1-4
D gene: .
clone size: .
V gene: TRBV7-9

CDR3 protein: CASSGGAGEKLFF
CDR3 DNA: TGTGCCAGCAGCGGGGGGGCTGGGGAAAAACTGTTTTTT
CDR3 length: 13
J gene: TRBJ1-4
D gene: .
clone size: once
V gene: TRBV9

CDR3 protein: CASSSPGTGSYEQYF
CDR3 DNA: TGTGCCAGCAGTTCCCCCGGGACAGGTTCCTACGAGCAGTACTTC
CDR3 length: 15
J gene: TRBJ2-7
D gene: TRBD1
clone size: few
V gene: TRBV27

CDR3 protein: CASKDSESSPLHF
CDR3 DNA: TGTGCCAGCAAGGACAGTGAAAGTTCACCCCTCCACTTT
CDR3 length: 13
J gene: TRBJ1-6
D gene: .
clone size: .
V gene: TRBV6-5

CDR3 protein: CASSFGQGDEQYF
CDR3 DNA: TGCGCCAGCAGCTTCGGACAGGGCGACGAGCAGTACTTC
CDR3 length: 13
J gene: TRBJ2-7
D gene: TRBD1
clone size: once
V gene: TRBV5-1

CDR3 protein: CASSIGWTYEQYF
CDR3 DNA: TGTGCCAGCAGCATAGGCTGGACCTACGAGCAGTACTTC
CDR3 length: 13
J gene: TRBJ2-7
D gene: .
clone size: .
V gene: TRBV7-2

CDR3 protein: CASSPTGSNEQFF
CDR3 DNA: TGTGCCAGCAGCCCTACAGGGTCGAATGAGCAGTTCTTC
CDR3 length: 13
J gene: TRBJ2-1
D gene: .
clone size: .
V gene: TRBV11-2

CDR3 protein: CASSSRATDTQYF
CDR3 DNA: TGTGCCAGTTCATCCAGGGCCACAGATACGCAGTATTTT
CDR3 length: 13
J gene: TRBJ2-3
D gene: .
clone size: .
V gene: TRBV19

CDR3 protein: CASSFRGRSYQETQYF
CDR3 DNA: TGTGCCAGCAGTTTTAGAGGACGCTCGTACCAAGAGACCCAGTACTTC
CDR3 length: 16
J gene: TRBJ2-5
D gene: .
clone size: .
V gene: TRBV28

CDR3 protein: CASSYGTGIAYEQYF
CDR3 DNA: TGTGCCAGCAGTTACGGGACAGGGATAGCCTACGAGCAGTACTTC
CDR3 length: 15
J gene: TRBJ2-7
D gene: TRBD1
clone size: .
V gene: TRBV6-5

CDR3 protein: CASSATEANEQFF
CDR3 DNA: TGTGCCAGTAGTGCGACGGAGGCCAATGAGCAGTTCTTC
CDR3 length: 13
J gene: TRBJ2-1
D gene: .
clone size: .
V gene: TRBV19

CDR3 protein: CASSSSRSSSGANVLTF
CDR3 DNA: TGCGCCAGCAGCTCATCCAGGTCTAGCTCTGGGGCCAACGTCCTGACTTTC
CDR3 length: 17
J gene: TRBJ2-6
D gene: .
clone size: .
V gene: TRBV4-3

CDR3 protein: CASSQTPGSSYNEQFF
CDR3 DNA: TGTGCCAGCAGCCAGACACCGGGGAGCTCCTACAATGAGCAGTTCTTC
CDR3 length: 16
J gene: TRBJ2-1
D gene: .
clone size: .
V gene: TRBV4-2

CDR3 protein: CASSQDPGTHQYF
CDR3 DNA: TGCGCCAGCAGCCAAGATCCCGGGACCCATCAGTACTTC
CDR3 length: 13
J gene: TRBJ2-5
D gene: .
clone size: .
V gene: TRBV4-1

CDR3 protein: CASRGTGELFF
CDR3 DNA: TGTGCCAGCAGAGGCACCGGGGAGCTGTTTTTT
CDR3 length: 11
J gene: TRBJ2-2
D gene: .
clone size: once
V gene: TRBV7-9

CDR3 protein: CASTLRGRGEQYF
CDR3 DNA: TGTGCCAGCACCCTTAGGGGGAGGGGAGAGCAGTACTTC
CDR3 length: 13
J gene: TRBJ2-7
D gene: .
clone size: .
V gene: TRBV11-3

CDR3 protein: CASSVVGGGDEQFF
CDR3 DNA: TGTGCCAGCAGCGTAGTTGGAGGGGGGGATGAGCAGTTCTTC
CDR3 length: 14
J gene: TRBJ2-1
D gene: .
clone size: .
V gene: TRBV9

CDR3 protein: CASSPPGQGGSGNNEQFF
CDR3 DNA: TGTGCCAGCAGCCCACCGGGACAGGGAGGGAGTGGGAACAATGAGCAGTTCTTC
CDR3 length: 18
J gene: TRBJ2-1
D gene: TRBD1
clone size: once
V gene: TRBV11-2

CDR3 protein: CASGPGQRYEQYF
CDR3 DNA: TGTGCCAGCGGACCGGGACAGAGGTACGAGCAGTACTTC
CDR3 length: 13
J gene: TRBJ2-7
D gene: TRBD1
clone size: .
V gene: TRBV27

CDR3 protein: CASSSGQGPSYEQYF
CDR3 DNA: TGTGCCAGCAGCTCAGGACAGGGGCCATCCTACGAGCAGTACTTC
CDR3 length: 15
J gene: TRBJ2-7
D gene: TRBD1
clone size: .
V gene: TRBV27

CDR3 protein: CASSPHYEQYF
CDR3 DNA: TGTGCCAGCAGCCCCCACTACGAGCAGTACTTC
CDR3 length: 11
J gene: TRBJ2-7
D gene: .
clone size: .
V gene: TRBV9

CDR3 protein: CSVEDRSNYGYTF
CDR3 DNA: TGCAGCGTTGAAGATAGAAGTAACTATGGCTACACCTTC
CDR3 length: 13
J gene: TRBJ1-2
D gene: .
clone size: .
V gene: TRBV29-1

CDR3 protein: CASSQQGLAGDADTQYF
CDR3 DNA: TGTGCCAGCAGCCAACAGGGACTAGCGGGAGACGCAGATACGCAGTATTTT
CDR3 length: 17
J gene: TRBJ2-3
D gene: TRBD2
clone size: medium-sized
V gene: TRBV4-2

CDR3 protein: CASSQDSIGATYEQYF
CDR3 DNA: TGCGCCAGCAGCCAAGATTCGATAGGGGCGACCTACGAGCAGTACTTC
CDR3 length: 16
J gene: TRBJ2-7
D gene: .
clone size: .
V gene: TRBV4-1